This TCR beta chain was captured by sequencing in a study of human T cells and chemical hapten exposure. The overall study: Mostly female, the patients presented with alopecia areata, totalis or universalis. Variation in per-sample TCR yields came mainly from small pooled library volume differences.

CDR3 size: 15 residues. The V gene lost 2 bases and the J gene lost 2 bases, with 10 bases spanning the gap. From germline, CDR1 is KGHSH and CDR2 LQKENI. Stated time point: patch test 3, about 24 weeks after DPC sensitization. Treatment here: therapeutic diphenylcyclopropenone sensitization with weekly scalp DPC. Alopecia patients between 18 and 70 years old and suitable for DPC were used as donors. A few counts support this clonotype. MiXCR, applied by TCRdb to the RACE reads, yields one record per CDR3 protein. Of about 160,000 distinct CDR3 sequences in the sample, 28% were seen once. Sample: whole blood, taken in connection with sensitization to the hapten diphenylcyclopropenone (DPC). This clonotype was sampled from a woman aged 18-29 years with alopecia areata. Some clones in this sample may be carry-over from other donors' samples. The V call is TRBV18, the J call TRBJ2-1; TRBD2 is a possible D gene (5 bases). The chain's CDR3 is CASSPVSGTYNEQFF. Here the CDR3 DNA reads TGTGCCAGCTCACCAGTCTCGGGGACCTACAATGAGCAGTTCTTC.